The rows below give T cell receptor beta chains drawn from one sample of a study of blood T cell repertoires in COVID-19. Sequencing was performed with immunoSEQ multiplex PCR; in TCRdb, only in-frame clones are kept and a portion is missing. The data show 450,000 or so clones, over 85% seen once. The sequenced sample was peripheral blood. These receptors were collected from a man younger than 35 with COVID-19, enrolled during active disease. The CDR3 runs from the conserved cysteine through the conserved F or W. D genes are given only for firm matches. Size is stated for part of the rows, as once, few or many counts, or as a class when the clone is expanded.

NA	TRBJ2-5	TRBV5-1	TRBD2	CASRDNGRPGGETQYF	TGCGCCAGCAGGGATAACGGGAGGCCTGGGGGGGAGACCCAGTACTTC
NA	TRBJ1-2	TRBV2	NA	CASTRSGYYGYTF	TGTGCCAGCACCCGATCGGGGTACTATGGCTACACCTTC
NA	TRBJ2-1	TRBV6-5	NA	CASSRAGGSYNEQFF	TGTGCCAGCAGTAGAGCGGGCGGCTCCTACAATGAGCAGTTCTTC
NA	TRBJ2-2	TRBV7-9	NA	CASSFRTANTGELFF	TGTGCCAGCAGCTTTCGGACAGCGAACACCGGGGAGCTGTTTTTT
NA	TRBJ2-2	TRBV5-4	TRBD2	CASSGGANTGELFF	TGTGCCAGCAGCGGGGGGGCGAACACCGGGGAGCTGTTTTTT
NA	TRBJ1-2	TRBV29-1	TRBD1	CSAAGTGGSSGYTF	TGCAGCGCCGCCGGGACAGGGGGCTCGAGTGGCTACACCTTC
NA	TRBJ2-7	TRBV27	NA	CASSLSGSSYEQYF	TGTGCCAGCAGTTTATCGGGGAGCTCCTACGAGCAGTACTTC
NA	TRBJ2-3	TRBV5-1	NA	CASSRDTPTDTQYF	TGCGCCAGCTCCCGGGACACCCCCACAGATACGCAGTATTTT
NA	TRBJ2-7	TRBV7-2	TRBD2	CASSLGGGLAYLYEQYF	TGTGCCAGCAGCTTGGGGGGGGGACTAGCGTACCTCTACGAGCAGTACTTC
NA	TRBJ2-3	TRBV3-1/TRBV3-2	TRBD2	CASSPTSGEDTDTQYF	TGTGCCAGCAGCCCGACTAGCGGAGAGGACACAGATACGCAGTATTTT
few	TRBJ2-1	TRBV7-9	NA	CASSPRTVSSYNEQFF	TGTGCCAGCAGCCCCCGGACAGTGAGCTCCTACAATGAGCAGTTCTTC
NA	TRBJ2-7	TRBV3-1/TRBV3-2	NA	CASSQDRRGSHEQYF	TGTGCCAGCAGCCAAGATCGTAGGGGGAGCCACGAGCAGTACTTC
NA	TRBJ1-1	TRBV6-5	NA	CASSLWGQNTEAFF	TGTGCCAGCAGTCTTTGGGGGCAGAACACTGAAGCTTTCTTT
NA	TRBJ2-5	TRBV24-1	NA	CATSEGGPSETQYF	TGTGCCACCAGTGAGGGGGGACCATCAGAGACCCAGTACTTC
NA	TRBJ2-4	TRBV21-1	NA	CASSPRRTGKNIQYF	TGTGCCAGCAGCCCGAGACGGACAGGCAAAAACATTCAGTACTTC
NA	TRBJ2-1	TRBV6-2/TRBV6-3	NA	CASSSPKIRTPRSYNEQFF	TGTGCCAGCAGTTCACCAAAGATCCGGACACCCCGCTCCTACAATGAGCAGTTCTTC
NA	TRBJ1-3	TRBV6-5	NA	CASSYSRELSGNTIYF	TGTGCCAGCAGTTACTCTCGAGAGCTCTCTGGAAACACCATATATTTT
NA	TRBJ1-5	TRBV15	NA	CATSPWQGYSNQPQHF	TGTGCCACCAGTCCGTGGCAGGGTTATAGCAATCAGCCCCAGCATTTT
NA	TRBJ1-1	TRBV12-5	TRBD1	CASGLGGQTNTEAFF	TGTGCTAGTGGTTTGGGGGGACAGACGAACACTGAAGCTTTCTTT
NA	TRBJ1-1	TRBV6-5	NA	CASSPRGSVEAFF	TGTGCCAGCAGCCCCCGGGGGTCAGTTGAAGCTTTCTTT
NA	TRBJ1-4	TRBV29-1	NA	CSAGSVDNEKLFF	TGCAGCGCCGGGTCGGTAGATAATGAAAAACTGTTTTTT
NA	TRBJ1-5	TRBV19	NA	CASSIEGHRGQPQHF	TGTGCCAGTAGTATAGAGGGACACCGAGGTCAGCCCCAGCATTTT
NA	TRBJ2-7	TRBV6-5	NA	CASSPPGSRTYEQYF	TGTGCCAGCAGTCCACCGGGGTCAAGGACCTACGAGCAGTACTTC
NA	TRBJ1-1	TRBV3-1/TRBV3-2	NA	CASSQASEAFF	TGTGCCAGCAGCCAAGCTTCTGAAGCTTTCTTT
NA	TRBJ1-2	TRBV4-1	NA	CASSRAGEGGYTF	TGCGCCAGCAGCAGGGCAGGGGAAGGGGGCTACACCTTC
NA	TRBJ1-5	TRBV12-3/TRBV12-4	NA	CASKGGVNQPQHF	TGTGCCAGCAAGGGGGGGGTCAATCAGCCCCAGCATTTT
many	TRBJ2-7	TRBV15	NA	CATSREDSPNYEQYF	TGTGCCACCAGCAGAGAGGACAGTCCCAATTACGAGCAGTACTTC
NA	TRBJ2-2	TRBV5-1	NA	CASSTGPPTGELFF	TGCGCCAGCAGTACAGGGCCCCCCACCGGGGAGCTGTTTTTT
NA	TRBJ2-5	TRBV7-2	NA	CASSFQGFIETQYF	TGTGCCAGCAGCTTTCAGGGTTTTATAGAGACCCAGTACTTC
NA	TRBJ2-1	TRBV24-1	NA	CATSVLTEGVSNEQFF	TGTGCCACCAGTGTCTTGACGGAAGGGGTGTCCAATGAGCAGTTCTTC
NA	TRBJ2-2	TRBV3-1/TRBV3-2	TRBD1	CASSSRGMRGGELFF	TGTGCCAGCAGCTCCAGGGGGATGAGGGGCGGGGAGCTGTTTTTT
NA	TRBJ2-2	TRBV27	TRBD2	CATKREGRTGELFF	TGTGCCACAAAGCGGGAGGGCCGCACCGGGGAGCTGTTTTTT
once	TRBJ2-2	TRBV7-8	NA	CASSTRNTGELFF	TGTGCCAGCAGCACTAGAAACACCGGGGAGCTGTTTTTT
NA	TRBJ2-7	TRBV25-1	NA	CASASGGFPYEQYF	TGTGCCAGCGCTTCCGGAGGGTTTCCCTACGAGCAGTACTTC
NA	TRBJ2-3	TRBV10-1	TRBD2	CASSASGSFADTQYF	TGCGCCAGCAGTGCTAGCGGGAGTTTCGCAGATACGCAGTATTTT
NA	TRBJ2-2	TRBV2	NA	CAPRREDTGELFF	TGTGCCCCACGGAGGGAGGACACCGGGGAGCTGTTTTTT
NA	TRBJ2-2	TRBV5-8	TRBD2	CASSLRILAGAGVAGELFF	TGTGCCAGCAGCTTGAGGATACTAGCGGGGGCCGGCGTAGCCGGGGAGCTGTTTTTT
NA	TRBJ2-1	TRBV27	NA	CASSRDRYNEQFF	TGTGCCAGCAGCAGAGACAGGTACAATGAGCAGTTCTTC
NA	TRBJ2-1	TRBV7-2	TRBD2	CASSIRGSGTISYNEQFF	TGTGCCAGCAGTATCCGGGGTAGCGGGACAATCTCCTACAATGAGCAGTTCTTC
NA	TRBJ1-3	TRBV7-2	NA	CASSLQGGRGFGNTIYF	TGTGCCAGCAGCCTTCAGGGCGGGCGGGGATTTGGAAACACCATATATTTT
NA	TRBJ1-1	TRBV25-1	NA	CASRGGSLSEAFF	TGTGCCAGCAGGGGGGGTAGTCTATCGGAAGCTTTCTTT
NA	TRBJ1-1	TRBV5-5	TRBD1	CASSWGQGWSEAFF	TGTGCCAGCAGCTGGGGACAGGGATGGTCTGAAGCTTTCTTT